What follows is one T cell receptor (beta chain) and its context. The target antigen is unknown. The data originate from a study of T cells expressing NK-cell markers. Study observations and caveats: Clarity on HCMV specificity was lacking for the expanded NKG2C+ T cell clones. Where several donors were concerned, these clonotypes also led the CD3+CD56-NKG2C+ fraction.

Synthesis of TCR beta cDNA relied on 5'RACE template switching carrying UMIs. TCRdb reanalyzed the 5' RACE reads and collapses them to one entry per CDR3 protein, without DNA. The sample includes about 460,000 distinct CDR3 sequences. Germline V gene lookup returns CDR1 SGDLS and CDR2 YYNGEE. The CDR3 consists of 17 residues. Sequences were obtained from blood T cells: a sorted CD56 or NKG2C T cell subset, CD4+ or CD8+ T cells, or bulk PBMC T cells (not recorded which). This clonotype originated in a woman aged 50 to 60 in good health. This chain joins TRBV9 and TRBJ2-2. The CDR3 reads CASSVDVGPVDLGELFF.